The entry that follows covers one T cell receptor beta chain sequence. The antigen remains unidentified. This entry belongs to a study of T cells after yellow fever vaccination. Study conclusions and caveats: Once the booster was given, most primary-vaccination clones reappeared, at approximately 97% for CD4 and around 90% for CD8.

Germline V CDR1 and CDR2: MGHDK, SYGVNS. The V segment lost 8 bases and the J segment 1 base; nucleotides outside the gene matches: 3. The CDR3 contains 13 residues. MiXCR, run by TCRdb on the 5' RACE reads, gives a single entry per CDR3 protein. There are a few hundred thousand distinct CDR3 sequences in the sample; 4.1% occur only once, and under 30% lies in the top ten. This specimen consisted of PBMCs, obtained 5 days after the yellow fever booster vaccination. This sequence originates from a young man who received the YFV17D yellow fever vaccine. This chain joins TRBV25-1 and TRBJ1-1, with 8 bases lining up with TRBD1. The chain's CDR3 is CASVGQGNTEAFF. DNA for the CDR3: TGTGCCAGCGTCGGACAGGGGAACACTGAAGCTTTCTTT.